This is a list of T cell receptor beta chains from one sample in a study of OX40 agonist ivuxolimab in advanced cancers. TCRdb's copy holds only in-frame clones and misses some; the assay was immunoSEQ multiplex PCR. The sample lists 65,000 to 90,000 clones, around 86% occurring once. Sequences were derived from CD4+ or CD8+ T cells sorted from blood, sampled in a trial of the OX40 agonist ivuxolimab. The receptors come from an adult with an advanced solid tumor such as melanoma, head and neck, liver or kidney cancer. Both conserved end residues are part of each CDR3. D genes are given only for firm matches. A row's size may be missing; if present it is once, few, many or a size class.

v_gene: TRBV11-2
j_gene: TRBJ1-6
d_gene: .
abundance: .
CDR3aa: CASSKRRSSYNSPLHF
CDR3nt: TGTGCCAGCAGCAAGAGACGGAGCTCCTATAATTCACCCCTCCACTTT

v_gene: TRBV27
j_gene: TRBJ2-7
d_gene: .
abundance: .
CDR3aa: CASRPGLLTYEQYF
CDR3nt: TGTGCCAGCAGACCGGGCCTCCTGACCTACGAGCAGTACTTC

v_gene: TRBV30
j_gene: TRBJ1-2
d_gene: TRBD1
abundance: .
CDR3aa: CAWSGQVNYGYTF
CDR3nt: TGTGCCTGGAGCGGACAGGTCAACTATGGCTACACCTTC

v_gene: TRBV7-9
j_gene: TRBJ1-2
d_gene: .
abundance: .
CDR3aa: CASSSTGTTGYTF
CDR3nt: TGTGCCAGCAGCTCGACCGGGACGACTGGCTACACCTTC

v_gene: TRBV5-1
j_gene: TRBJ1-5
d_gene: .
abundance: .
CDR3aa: CASSPGGTGNQPQHF
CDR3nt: TGCGCCAGCAGCCCGGGAGGGACGGGCAATCAGCCCCAGCATTTT

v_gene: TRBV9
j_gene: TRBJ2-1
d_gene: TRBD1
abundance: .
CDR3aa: CASSTRQGLNEQFF
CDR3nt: TGTGCCAGCAGCACCCGACAGGGTCTCAATGAGCAGTTCTTC

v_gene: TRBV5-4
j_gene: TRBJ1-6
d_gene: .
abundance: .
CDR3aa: CASSMDRHSPLHF
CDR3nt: TGTGCCAGCAGCATGGACCGACATTCACCCCTCCACTTT

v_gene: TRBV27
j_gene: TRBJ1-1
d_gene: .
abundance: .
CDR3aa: CASSSIRNTEAFF
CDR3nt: TGTGCCAGCAGTTCGATCAGGAACACTGAAGCTTTCTTT

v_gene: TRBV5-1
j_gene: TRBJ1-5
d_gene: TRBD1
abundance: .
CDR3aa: CASSPGQGNHQPQHF
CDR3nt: TGCGCCAGCAGCCCCGGACAGGGTAATCATCAGCCCCAGCATTTT

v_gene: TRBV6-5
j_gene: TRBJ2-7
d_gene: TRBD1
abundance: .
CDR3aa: CASTVTGGHEQYF
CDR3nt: TGTGCCAGCACCGTGACAGGGGGACACGAGCAGTACTTC

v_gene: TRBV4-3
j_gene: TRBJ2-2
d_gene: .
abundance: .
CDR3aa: CASSQGWGRTGELFF
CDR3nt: TGCGCCAGCAGCCAAGGGTGGGGAAGGACCGGGGAGCTGTTTTTT

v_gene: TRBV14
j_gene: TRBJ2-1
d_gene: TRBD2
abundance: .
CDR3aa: CASRQTSGQNEQFF
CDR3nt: TGTGCCAGCAGACAGACTAGCGGGCAAAATGAGCAGTTCTTC

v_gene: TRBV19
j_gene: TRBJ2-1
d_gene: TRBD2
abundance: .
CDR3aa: CASSMGTSGNNEQFF
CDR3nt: TGTGCCAGTAGTATGGGGACTAGCGGAAACAATGAGCAGTTCTTC

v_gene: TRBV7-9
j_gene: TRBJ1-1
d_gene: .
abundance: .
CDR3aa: CASSPSRGRGVNTEAFF
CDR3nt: TGTGCCAGCAGCCCCAGCCGGGGGCGGGGAGTGAACACTGAAGCTTTCTTT

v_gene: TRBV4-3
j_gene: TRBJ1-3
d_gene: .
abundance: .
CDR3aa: CASSQGSASSGNTIYF
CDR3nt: TGCGCCAGCAGCCAAGGTTCGGCGAGCTCTGGAAACACCATATATTTT

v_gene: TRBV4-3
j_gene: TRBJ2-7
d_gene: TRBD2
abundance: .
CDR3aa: CASSQGIAGGPYEQYF
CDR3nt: TGCGCCAGCAGCCAAGGAATAGCGGGGGGACCCTACGAGCAGTACTTC

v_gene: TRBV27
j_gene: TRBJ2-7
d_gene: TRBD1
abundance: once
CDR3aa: CASSSTGLPYEQYF
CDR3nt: TGTGCCAGCAGTTCGACAGGGCTTCCCTACGAGCAGTACTTC

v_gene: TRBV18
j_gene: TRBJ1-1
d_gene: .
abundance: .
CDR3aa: CASSPPSMNTEAFF
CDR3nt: TGTGCCAGCTCACCCCCCTCCATGAACACTGAAGCTTTCTTT

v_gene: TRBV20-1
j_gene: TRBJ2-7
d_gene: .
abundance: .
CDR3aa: CSAGKVVEQYF
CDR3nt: TGCAGTGCTGGAAAGGTGGTCGAGCAGTACTTC

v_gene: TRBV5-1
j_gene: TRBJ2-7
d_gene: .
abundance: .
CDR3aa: CASSAEQAQPTYEQYF
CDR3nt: TGCGCCAGCAGCGCCGAACAGGCCCAGCCAACCTACGAGCAGTACTTC

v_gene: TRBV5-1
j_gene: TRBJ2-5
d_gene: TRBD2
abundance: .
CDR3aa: CASSWGGTSPQETQYF
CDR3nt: TGCGCCAGCAGCTGGGGGGGGACTAGTCCCCAAGAGACCCAGTACTTC

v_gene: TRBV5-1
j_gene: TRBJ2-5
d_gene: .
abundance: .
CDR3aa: CASSRDYQETQYF
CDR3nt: TGCGCCAGCAGTAGGGATTATCAAGAGACCCAGTACTTC